This T cell receptor (beta chain) was documented in a study of blood T cell repertoires in COVID-19. This CDR3 is 13 amino acids long. CDR1 SEHNR and CDR2 FQNEAQ come from the germline V gene (reference sequence). The ends lost 6 bases at V and 2 bases at J; junction bases unmatched: 4. In the authors' workflow: Amplification from reference gene primers served as the basis for estimated nucleated cell counts. Only in-frame clones appear in the TCRdb table, and some are missing; sequencing was by immunoSEQ multiplex PCR. V, J and clone size were drawn from that table, and D and trimming were deduced from the DNA. The table records roughly 160,000 clones, just over 85% of them present only once.

The receptor was derived from a man between 50 and 59 years old with active or convalescent COVID-19. Sequencing was performed on peripheral blood. The V gene is TRBV7-9, the J gene TRBJ2-7, with 7 nucleotides matching TRBD1. CDR3 bases: TGTGCCAGCAGAATGACAGGGCCCTACGAGCAGTACTTC. This encodes CASRMTGPYEQYF.